This TCR beta chain was identified in a study of shared clonotypes between healthy human individuals. Clones were sequenced by immunoSEQ multiplex PCR, and TCRdb holds only the in-frame ones, with some missing. The table includes some 2 million clones, approximately 95% detected once. To note about this clone: Other nucleotide sequences in the sample specify the same CDR3.

Naivety among CD8 cells was defined by CD45RO negativity and positive CCR7 selection, thereby excluding terminally differentiated effector memory CD45RA+ cells. Germline assignment: CDR1 SGHTA and CDR2 FQGTGA. The V and J ends lost 2 bases and 1 base, in that order; junction bases with no gene match: 3. The CDR3 spans 15 residues. Sequenced sample: naive CD8+ T cells sorted from blood. The TCR originated in a man between 18 and 35 years old in good health. The genes are TRBV7-3 and TRBJ2-5; the match to TRBD2 covers 8 bases. CDR3 sequence: CASSLAGGLQETQYF. CDR3 nucleotide sequence: TGTGCCAGCAGCTTAGCGGGGGGACTCCAAGAGACCCAGTACTTC.